This T cell receptor (beta chain) emerged from a study of blood T cell repertoires in COVID-19. The protocol was immunoSEQ multiplex PCR, while the TCRdb copy is restricted to in-frame clones and leaves out a portion. Of approximately 74,000 clones listed, 88% are singletons. Germline values: CDR1 KGHSH, CDR2 LQKENI. The CDR3 sequence is 13 residues long. The germline V and J ends were trimmed by 7 bases and 6 bases, with 12 bases remaining between them. This sequence was found in a woman of 80 years or more with active or convalescent COVID-19. The specimen sequenced was peripheral blood. J is TRBJ2-2 and V is TRBV18; possible D gene TRBD2, 6 bases. CDR3 sequence reads: CASFPQRAGELFF. The CDR3 nucleotides are TGTGCCAGCTTCCCACAGCGGGCCGGGGAGCTGTTTTTT.